Shown below are 24 T cell receptor beta chains from a single sample sequenced in a study of blood T cell repertoires in COVID-19. The protocol was immunoSEQ multiplex PCR, while the TCRdb copy is restricted to in-frame clones and leaves out a portion. The table lists roughly 55,000 clones, 65% to 80% of them singletons. Specimen: peripheral blood. The receptors originated from a human donor with active or convalescent COVID-19. The donor label of this sample is uncertain.

This clone was seen once. The chain recombines TRBV5-1 with TRBJ1-2, with D possibly matching TRBD1 (5 bases). This CDR3 contains 14 residues. Germline-derived CDR1 and CDR2 are SGHRS and YFSETQ. Trimming cost V 4 bases and J 7 bases, with 17 bases left between them. CDR3 bases: TGCGCCAGCAGCGCGCAGGGTGGGAACCTTGGCTACACCTTC. This sequence encodes CASSAQGGNLGYTF.

In its sample, this clone was seen a few times. The chain couples TRBV19 to TRBJ2-1, with D possibly matching TRBD2 (5 bases). This CDR3 contains 12 residues. Trimming shortened V by 3 bases and J by 7 bases, and 7 bases separated the two germline ends. Germline V gene data show CDR1 as LNHDA and CDR2 as SQIVND (reference sequence). The CDR3 loop is CASSMTGNEQFF. Written as DNA, the CDR3 is TGTGCCAGTAGTATGACGGGGAATGAGCAGTTCTTC.

V gene TRBV9 combines with J gene TRBJ2-3; 7 bases align to TRBD2. Losses at the gene ends were 4 bases for V and 0 bases for J; bases not matched to a gene: 8. CDR1 is SGDLS and CDR2 is YYNGEE in the germline V gene. CDR3 length equals 16 residues. CDR3: CASSPGNSGSTDTQYF. The CDR3 DNA reads TGTGCCAGCAGCCCCGGTAATAGCGGGAGCACAGATACGCAGTATTTT.

This rearrangement joins TRBV4-2 to TRBJ2-1; 9 bases are shared with TRBD2. V was clipped by 1 base and J by 8 bases; unmatched bases: 6. This CDR3 is 15 amino acids long. Germline V gives CDR1 LGHNA, CDR2 YNFKEQ. The CDR3: CASSQGLAGVYEQFF. The DNA of the CDR3 is TGTGCCAGCAGCCAAGGGTTAGCGGGAGTTTATGAGCAGTTCTTC.

V gene TRBV9 combines with J gene TRBJ1-1; possibly TRBD1 for D (5 bases). There are 13 residues in the CDR3. The germline gives CDR1 SGDLS, CDR2 YYNGEE. V was cut by 3 bases and J by 6 bases, with 12 bases left in between. CDR3 amino acids: CASSADFRAEAFF. The CDR3 DNA reads as TGTGCCAGCAGCGCCGATTTCAGGGCTGAAGCTTTCTTT.

The rearrangement joins TRBV7-3 to TRBJ2-2; D remains ambiguous. This CDR3 spans 16 amino acids. V was cut by 0 bases and J by 2 bases, with 10 bases left in between. Germline V CDR1 and CDR2: SGHTA, FQGTGA. The CDR3: CASSLTGGRNTGELFF. The CDR3 DNA is TGTGCCAGCAGCTTAACTGGCGGAAGAAACACCGGGGAGCTGTTTTTT.

The CDR3 nucleotides read TGTGCCACTAAAGGTGGGGGAGGGAGTCACACTGAAGCTTTCTTT. Residues: CATKGGGGSHTEAFF. V usage is TRBV19 and J usage is TRBJ1-1; possibly TRBD1 for D (5 bases). The CDR3 has 15 amino acids. V shed 10 bases and J shed 3 bases, with 21 bases lying between them. Germline lookup yields CDR1 LNHDA and CDR2 SQIVND (reference sequence).

This rearrangement joins TRBV7-2 to TRBJ2-7, with 7 bases aligning to TRBD2. From germline, CDR1 is SGHTA and CDR2 FQGNSA. V gave up 6 bases and J gave up 0 bases; unmatched junction bases: 8. This CDR3 has 15 amino acids. The CDR3 here is CASRDSGPNSYEQYF. DNA for the CDR3: TGTGCCAGCAGGGATAGCGGGCCAAACTCCTACGAGCAGTACTTC. The full variable domain, rest sourced from reference TRBV7-2 and TRBJ2-7, is GAGVSQSPSNKVTEKGKDVELRCDPISGHTALYWYRQSLGQGLEFLIYFQGNSAPDKSGLPSDRFSAERTGGSVSTLTIQRTQQEDSAVYLCASRDSGPNSYEQYFGPGTRLTVT.

The chain combines TRBV11-2 with TRBJ2-2; 10 bases fit TRBD2. V was clipped by 6 bases and J by 0 bases; unmatched bases: 4. Looked up from germline, CDR1 is SGHAT and CDR2 is FQNNGV. This CDR3 region has 16 residues. CDR3 loop: CASSFSGRTNTGELFF. The CDR3 DNA is TGTGCCAGCAGTTTTAGCGGGAGGACGAACACCGGGGAGCTGTTTTTT. The whole variable domain, filled in from reference TRBV11-2 and TRBJ2-2, reads EAGVAQSPRYKIIEKRQSVAFWCNPISGHATLYWYQQILGQGPKLLIQFQNNGVVDDSQLPKDRFSAERLKGVDSTLKIQPAKLEDSAVYLCASSFSGRTNTGELFFGEGSRLTVL.

The chain uses TRBV4-3 and TRBJ2-2; D perhaps matches TRBD1 (5 bases). Between the trimmed V and J ends, which lost 6 bases and 3 bases, there was a span of 14 bases. CDR3 size: 15 residues. The germline V gene has CDR1 LGHNA and CDR2 YSLEER. CDR3 nucleotide sequence: TGCGCCAGCAGGCTAGACAGAGGCTACACCGGGGAGCTGTTTTTT. It codes for CASRLDRGYTGELFF.

J is TRBJ1-1 and V is TRBV6-5, with D unresolved. Deletions cut 6 bases from V and 2 bases from J, with 16 bases between. Germline CDR1 MNHEY, CDR2 SVGAGI. The CDR3 has 15 amino acids. The CDR3 DNA reads as TGTGCCAGCAGCCGGGAGCTACTTCAAAACACTGAAGCTTTCTTT. Translating gives CASSRELLQNTEAFF.

The chain combines TRBV29-1 with TRBJ2-7; possibly TRBD1 for D (6 bases). The germline gives CDR1 SQVTM, CDR2 ANQGSEA. There are 13 residues in the CDR3. Trimming took off 2 bases at V and 3 bases at J, with 11 bases between the two ends. The DNA of the CDR3 is TGCAGCGTTGAACCCCTACAGGGCTACGAGCAGTACTTC. As protein: CSVEPLQGYEQYF.

CDR3 sequence reads: CASSLAGAAGEQFF. CDR3 coding DNA: TGTGCCAGCAGCCTAGCGGGAGCGGCGGGCGAGCAGTTCTTC. V usage is TRBV9 and J usage is TRBJ2-1; 10 bases are shared with TRBD2. J was trimmed by 10 bases and V by 4 bases; bases with no gene match: 8. This CDR3 contains 14 residues. Looked up from germline, CDR1 is SGDLS and CDR2 is YYNGEE.

J is TRBJ2-5 and V is TRBV7-9; possibly TRBD2 for D (7 bases). CDR1 is SEHNR and CDR2 is FQNEAQ in the germline V gene (reference sequence). The V and J ends lost 5 bases and 9 bases respectively, with 16 bases between them. This CDR3 is 13 amino acids long. The CDR3 loop is CASSARDYRAQYF. CDR3 DNA sequence: TGTGCCAGCAGCGCCCGGGACTACAGGGCCCAGTACTTC. Looking up the rest from reference TRBV7-9 and TRBJ2-5 gives the full variable domain: DTGVSQNPRHKITKRGQNVTFRCDPISEHNRLYWYRQTLGQGPEFLTYFQNEAQLEKSRLLSDRFSAERPKGSFSTLEIQRTEQGDSAMYLCASSARDYRAQYFGPGTRLLVL.

This rearrangement joins TRBV2 to TRBJ1-1, with D possibly being TRBD1 (5 bases). CDR3 length equals 14 residues. Trimming left V 4 bases short and J 4 bases short, with 13 bases between. Germline lookup yields CDR1 SNHLY and CDR2 FYNNEI. CDR3 sequence: CASSVDGGVTEAFF. CDR3 in DNA: TGTGCCAGCAGTGTTGACGGGGGGGTCACTGAAGCTTTCTTT.

The chain has TRBV30 and TRBJ2-3, with D uncertain. From germline, CDR1 is GTSNPN and CDR2 SVGIG (reference sequence). This CDR3 comprises 12 residues. V lost 1 base and J lost 2, with 4 bases in between. The CDR3 reads CAWSANTDTQYF. The CDR3 region has the DNA TGTGCCTGGAGTGCTAACACAGATACGCAGTATTTT.

This clone was observed a few times. The rearrangement links TRBV4-3 to TRBJ2-7, with 7 bases that match TRBD1. The junction had 5 bases not matched to a gene; V was cut back by 3 bases and J by 6 bases. This CDR3 is 13 amino acids long. Germline assignment: CDR1 LGHNA and CDR2 YSLEER. CDR3 protein: CASSHIPGGEQYF. CDR3 DNA sequence: TGCGCCAGCAGCCACATCCCAGGGGGCGAGCAGTACTTC.

The chain uses TRBV6-5 and TRBJ2-5, with D tentatively TRBD1 (6 bases). Germline CDR1 reads MNHEY; CDR2 reads SVGAGI. V lost 6 bases and J 7 bases, leaving 12 bases between the germline ends. The CDR3 runs 12 residues. This chain's CDR3 is CASRPGEGTQYF. Written as DNA, the CDR3 is TGTGCCAGCAGGCCAGGGGAAGGGACCCAGTACTTC.

This clone is classed as medium-sized. The rearrangement uses TRBV19 and TRBJ1-6, with a weak D call TRBD1 (6 bases). The CDR3 has 14 amino acids. Germline values: CDR1 LNHDA, CDR2 SQIVND (reference sequence). Trimming cost V 7 bases and J 1 base, with 8 bases left between them. The DNA of the CDR3 is TGTGCCAGTACAGACAGGTCCTATAATTCACCCCTCCACTTT. This encodes CASTDRSYNSPLHF.

The gene calls are TRBV10-3 and TRBJ1-1, with 8 bases lining up with TRBD1. V trimming: 6 bases; J trimming: 4 bases; junction bases outside the gene matches: 4. In germline, CDR1 is ENHRY, CDR2 SYGVKD. This CDR3 contains 13 residues. The CDR3 region is CAIRTQGGTEAFF. CDR3 DNA sequence: TGTGCCATCAGAACACAGGGGGGCACTGAAGCTTTCTTT.

The chain is built from TRBV21-1 and TRBJ1-2. TRBV21-1 is noted as a pseudogene. The CDR3 length is 14 residues. The CDR3 sequence: CASSILGGRYGYTF. In DNA, the CDR3 is TGTGCCAGCAGCATCCTCGGGGGACGCTATGGCTACACCTTC.

The chain uses TRBV19 and TRBJ1-6; 8 positions agree with TRBD1. V was clipped by 9 bases and J by 6 bases; unmatched bases: 4. The CDR3 is made up of 13 amino acids. Germline V gene data show CDR1 as LNHDA and CDR2 as SQIVND (reference sequence). This CDR3 is CASVDRGNSPLHF. CDR3 coding DNA: TGTGCCAGCGTCGACAGGGGTAATTCACCCCTCCACTTT.

The chain carries TRBV5-5 and TRBJ2-7, with TRBD2 matching over 11 bases. V shed 4 bases, J shed 3 bases, and the junction held 12 bases outside the gene matches. CDR1 is SGHKS and CDR2 is YYEKEE in the germline V gene (reference sequence). The CDR3 totals 17 residues. The CDR3 region is CASSPNLAGGFFYEQYF. The CDR3 coding sequence is TGTGCCAGCAGCCCTAACCTAGCGGGAGGATTCTTCTACGAGCAGTACTTC.

This clone turned up a few times. This rearrangement joins TRBV12-3 or TRBV12-4 to TRBJ1-1; 8 bases match TRBD1. The V gene end was trimmed by 8 bases and the J gene end by 0 bases; junction bases not matched to a gene: 2. The CDR3 length is 13 residues. CDR3 residues: CASGQGLNTEAFF. The CDR3 coding sequence is TGTGCCAGCGGACAGGGCCTGAACACTGAAGCTTTCTTT.